This T cell receptor beta chain was sequenced in a study of shared clonotypes between healthy human individuals. Repertoires were generated with immunoSEQ multiplex PCR, while TCRdb's copy carries only in-frame clones and drops some. The sample shows 2 million or so clones, 85% to 95% of them seen only once. V shed 0 bases and J 12 bases; nucleotides not matched to a gene: 10. Germline CDR1 MNHEY, CDR2 SMNVEV (reference sequence). CDR3 length: 15 residues. The sequenced sample was naive CD4+ T cells sorted from blood. Subset in this sample: CD45RA+ positively selected. The chain joins TRBV27 to TRBJ2-7; 11 bases map to TRBD2. This TCR derives from a young man in good health. DNA of the CDR3: TGTGCCAGCAGTTTATCGGGGACTAGCGGAGGAGACATGTACTTC. As protein: CASSLSGTSGGDMYF.